This T cell receptor (beta chain) comes out of a study of cytomegalovirus exposure and HLA in healthy donors. Notes on the study in general: Among donors in an Asian-associated ancestry cluster, a later analysis reportedly found fewer N-insertions than the roughly 680-donor mean. Testing in vitro showed three CMV-associated chains specific for CMV antigens. DRB1 showed the most TCR associations and HLA-C the fewest in a later analysis, as rates varied by HLA locus.

CDR1 and CDR2 (germline): ENHRY, SYGVKD. This CDR3 comprises 17 residues. The J segment lost 3 bases and the V segment lost 6 bases, leaving 10 bases of the junction unmatched. Concerning this clone itself: Its antigen is not identified.

The PCR made use of 60 Vbeta and 13 Jbeta primers. Sequenced by immunoSEQ multiplex PCR; TCRdb stores in-frame clones only, minus some. Seen here are roughly 100,000 clones, approximately 82% observed once, and the top ten hold around 3.6%. Input material: PBMCs. The chain carries TRBV10-3 and TRBJ2-3, with 12 bases lining up with TRBD1. The receptor comes from a female donor in good health and CMV-seropositive. DNA of the CDR3: TGTGCCATCAGGGCCCCGGGACAGGGGGCTGAGACAGATACGCAGTATTTT. The encoded protein is CAIRAPGQGAETDTQYF.